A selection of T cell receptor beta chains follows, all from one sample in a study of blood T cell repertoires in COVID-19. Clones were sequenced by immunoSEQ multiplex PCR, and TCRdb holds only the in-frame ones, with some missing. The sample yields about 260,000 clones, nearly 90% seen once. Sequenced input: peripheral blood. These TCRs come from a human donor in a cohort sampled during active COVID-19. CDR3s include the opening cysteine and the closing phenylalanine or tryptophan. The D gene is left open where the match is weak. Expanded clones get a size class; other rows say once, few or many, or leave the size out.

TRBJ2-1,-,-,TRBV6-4,TGTGCCAGCAGTTCCGAATGGGGCGGGGATGAGCAGTTCTTC,CASSSEWGGDEQFF
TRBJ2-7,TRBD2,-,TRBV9,TGTGCCAGCAGCGTAGGAGCGGGAGGTACCTACGAGCAGTACTTC,CASSVGAGGTYEQYF
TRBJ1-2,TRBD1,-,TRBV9,TGTGCCAGCAGCGCAGAACCCGGGACAGGGATTCGGCATGGCTACACCTTC,CASSAEPGTGIRHGYTF
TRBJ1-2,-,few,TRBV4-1,TGCGCCAGCAGCCACGGACAGAACTATGGCTACACCTTC,CASSHGQNYGYTF
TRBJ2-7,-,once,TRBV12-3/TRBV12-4,TGTGCCAGCAGTTTGGAGATCTACGAGCAGTACTTC,CASSLEIYEQYF
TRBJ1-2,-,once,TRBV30,TGTGCCTGGAGTGGGGGGGGTGGCTACACCTTC,CAWSGGGGYTF
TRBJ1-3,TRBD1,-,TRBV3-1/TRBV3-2,TGTGCCAGCAGCCCCGGGACAGCGAAAGGAAACACCATATATTTT,CASSPGTAKGNTIYF
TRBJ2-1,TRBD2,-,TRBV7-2,TGTGCCAGCAGCTTGGCGGGGACTAGCGGTAACAATGAGCAGTTCTTC,CASSLAGTSGNNEQFF
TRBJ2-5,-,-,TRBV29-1,TGCAGCACTGCCCGCTACCAACTACGGGAGACCCAGTACTTC,CSTARYQLRETQYF
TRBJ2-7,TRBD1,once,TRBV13,TGTGCCAGCAGCGCCCGGACAGGGGCCTACGAGCAGTACTTC,CASSARTGAYEQYF
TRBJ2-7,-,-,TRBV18,TGTGCCAGCTCACCGCGGCGGTCCACCCCCGTCGAGCAGTACTTC,CASSPRRSTPVEQYF
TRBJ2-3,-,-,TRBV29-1,TGCAGTTCCTCGCCGCCTCTTACTGGTGCAGATACGCAGTATTTT,CSSSPPLTGADTQYF
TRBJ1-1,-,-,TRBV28,TGTGCCAGCAGCCCCGCCTGGGGACAAGTTAGCACTGAAGCTTTCTTT,CASSPAWGQVSTEAFF
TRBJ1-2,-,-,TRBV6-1,TGTGCCAGCAGTGAAAGGTTGCGGGGCTACACCTTC,CASSERLRGYTF
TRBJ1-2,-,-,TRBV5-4,TGTGCCAGCAGCTTGTCCGGGGGAGCTAACTATGGCTACACCTTC,CASSLSGGANYGYTF
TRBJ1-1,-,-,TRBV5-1,TGCGCCAGCAGCCACGGGGGTCTAAGTCCTGAAGCTTTCTTT,CASSHGGLSPEAFF
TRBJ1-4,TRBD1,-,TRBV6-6,TGTGCCAGCGGGACAGGCGGTAATGAAAAACTGTTTTTT,CASGTGGNEKLFF
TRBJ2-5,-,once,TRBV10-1,TGCGCCAGCAGTTCGACAGTGTACCAAGAGACCCAGTACTTC,CASSSTVYQETQYF
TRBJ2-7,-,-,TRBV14,TGTGCCAGCGCAGCTGCCGAGGGCCACTCCTACGAGCAGTACTTC,CASAAAEGHSYEQYF
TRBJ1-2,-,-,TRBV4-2,TGTGCCAGCAGCCAAGATTACTCCGGAGCGGCTAACTATGGCTACACCTTC,CASSQDYSGAANYGYTF
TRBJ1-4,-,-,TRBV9,TGTGCCAGCAGCGTAGAGGGGGTGGGTGAAAAACTGTTTTTT,CASSVEGVGEKLFF
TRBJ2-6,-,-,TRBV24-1,TGTGCCACCAGCAAAGGGGGGGCAGAACTGGGGGCCAACGTCCTGACTTTC,CATSKGGAELGANVLTF
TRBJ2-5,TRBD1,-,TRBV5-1,TGCGCCAGCAGCTTCCAGGACAGGGGTAGGGAGACCCAGTACTTC,CASSFQDRGRETQYF
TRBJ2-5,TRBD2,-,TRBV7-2,TGTGCCAGCCAAGGGCGAGCGGGAGGGCCGGAGACCCAGTACTTC,CASQGRAGGPETQYF
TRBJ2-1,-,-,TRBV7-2,TGTGCCAGCAGCTTAGGTGGCAGGGACAATGAGCAGTTCTTC,CASSLGGRDNEQFF
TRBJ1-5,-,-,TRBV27,TGTGCCAGCAGTTTGTCGCGGTATCAGCCCCAGCATTTT,CASSLSRYQPQHF
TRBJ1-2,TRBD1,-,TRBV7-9,TGTGCCAGCAGCTATACAGGGGCAAACTATGGCTACACCTTC,CASSYTGANYGYTF
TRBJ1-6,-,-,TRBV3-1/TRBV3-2,TGTGCCAGCAGCCCGGGGAACCATAATTCACCCCTCCACTTT,CASSPGNHNSPLHF
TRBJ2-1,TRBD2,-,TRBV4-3,TGCGCCAGCAGCCAAGACGGGACTACCAGGAATGAGCAGTTCTTC,CASSQDGTTRNEQFF
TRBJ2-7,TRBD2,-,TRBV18,TGTGCCAGCTCACCCTTGACTAGCGGGGTGACCTACGAGCAGTACTTC,CASSPLTSGVTYEQYF
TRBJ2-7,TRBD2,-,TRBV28,TGTGCCAGCACCCCTGAGGGACTATCGTGGGAGCAGTACTTC,CASTPEGLSWEQYF
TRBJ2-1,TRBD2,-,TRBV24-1,TGTGCCACCAGTGATTCGCTAGCGGGAGGTCCGTCCAATGAGCAGTTCTTC,CATSDSLAGGPSNEQFF
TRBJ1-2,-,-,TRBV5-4,TGTGCCAGCAGCCCTGGGGACACACGTAACTATGGCTACACCTTC,CASSPGDTRNYGYTF
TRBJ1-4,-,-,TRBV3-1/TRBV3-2,TGTGCCAGCAGCCAAGGTAACAGGGCAGGGGAAAAACTGTTTTTT,CASSQGNRAGEKLFF
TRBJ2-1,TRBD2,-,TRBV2,TGTGCCAGCAGTATAGCGGGGGGCTACAATGAGCAGTTCTTC,CASSIAGGYNEQFF
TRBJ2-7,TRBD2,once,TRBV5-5,TGTGCCAGCAGTTTGGGACTAGCGGGAGCGGCTAGCTCCTACGAGCAGTACTTC,CASSLGLAGAASSYEQYF
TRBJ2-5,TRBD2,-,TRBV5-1,TGCGCCAGCAGCTTTTCGCGGGGGTCCCAAGAGACCCAGTACTTC,CASSFSRGSQETQYF
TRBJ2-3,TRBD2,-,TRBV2,TGTGCCAGCAGTGAAATTAGCGGGGGGGCTGTAGATACGCAGTATTTT,CASSEISGGAVDTQYF
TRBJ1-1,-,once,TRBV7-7,TGTGCCAGCAGCTTAGGAGAGGCCAGGGAAACATTGAACACTGAAGCTTTCTTT,CASSLGEARETLNTEAFF
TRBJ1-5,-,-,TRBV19,TGTGCCAGTAGTAGCTTCGGGTTCCACCCCCAGCATTTT,CASSSFGFHPQHF
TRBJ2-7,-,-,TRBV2,TGTGCCAGCAAAGGAGTGTCCTCCTACGAGCAGTACTTC,CASKGVSSYEQYF
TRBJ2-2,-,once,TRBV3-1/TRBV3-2,TGTGCCAGCAGGTTCTTAGATGACACCGGGGAGCTGTTTTTT,CASRFLDDTGELFF
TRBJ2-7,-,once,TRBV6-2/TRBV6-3,TGTGCCAGCAGCCTCGGAGGGGCAGTCTCCTACGAGCAGTACTTC,CASSLGGAVSYEQYF
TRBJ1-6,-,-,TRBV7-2,TGTGCCAGCAGCTTAGGCACCGGGATGGGTTCACCCCTCCACTTT,CASSLGTGMGSPLHF
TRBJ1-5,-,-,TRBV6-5,TGTGCCAGCAGACCCGGGACTACGGGTCAGCCCCAGCATTTT,CASRPGTTGQPQHF
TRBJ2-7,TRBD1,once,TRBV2,TGTGCCAGCAGGACGGACAGGGAGGTTTACGAGCAGTACTTC,CASRTDREVYEQYF
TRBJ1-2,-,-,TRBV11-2,TGTGCCAGCACCCCCATCCGGGACACTAGAGTTAACTATGGCTACACCTTC,CASTPIRDTRVNYGYTF
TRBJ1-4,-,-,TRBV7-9,TGTGCCAGCAGCTTAGACAGGGCAGATGAAAAACTGTTTTTT,CASSLDRADEKLFF
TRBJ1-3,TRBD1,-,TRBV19,TGTGCCAGTAGTATCGACAGGGGGCGGACTGGAAACACCATATATTTT,CASSIDRGRTGNTIYF
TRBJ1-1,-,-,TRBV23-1,TGCGCCAGCAGTCCTTCTTATAGTTTCCCAAACACTGAAGCTTTCTTT,CASSPSYSFPNTEAFF
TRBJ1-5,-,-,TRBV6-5,TGTGCCAGCAACAACCCCCATCAGCCCCAGCATTTT,CASNNPHQPQHF
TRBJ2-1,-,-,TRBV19,TGTGCCAGTAGAACGACAGGCAATGAGCAGTTCTTC,CASRTTGNEQFF
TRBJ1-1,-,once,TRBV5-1,TGCGCCAGCAGCTTGGTCAAGGACAACGTTGAAGCTTTCTTT,CASSLVKDNVEAFF
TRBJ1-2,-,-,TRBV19,TGTGCCAGTAGTAACAGGGAGGGCAATGGCTACACCTTC,CASSNREGNGYTF